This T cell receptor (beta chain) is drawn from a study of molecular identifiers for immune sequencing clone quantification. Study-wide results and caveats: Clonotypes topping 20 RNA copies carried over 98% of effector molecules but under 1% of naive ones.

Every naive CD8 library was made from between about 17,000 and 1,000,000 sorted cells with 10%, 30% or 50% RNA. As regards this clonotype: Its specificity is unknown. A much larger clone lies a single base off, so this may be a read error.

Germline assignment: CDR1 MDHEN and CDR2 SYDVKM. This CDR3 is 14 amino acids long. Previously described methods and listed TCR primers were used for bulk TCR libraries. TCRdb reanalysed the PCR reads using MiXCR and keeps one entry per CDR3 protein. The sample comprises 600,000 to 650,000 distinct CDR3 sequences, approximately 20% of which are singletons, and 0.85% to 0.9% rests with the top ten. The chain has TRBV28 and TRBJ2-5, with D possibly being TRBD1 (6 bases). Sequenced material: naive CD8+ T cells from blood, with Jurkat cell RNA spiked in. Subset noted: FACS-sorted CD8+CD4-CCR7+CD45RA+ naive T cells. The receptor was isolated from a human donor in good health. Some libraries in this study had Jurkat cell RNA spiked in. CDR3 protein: CASKPDRYQEAQYF. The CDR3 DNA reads TGTGCCAGCAAACCGGACAGATACCAAGAGGCCCAGTACTTC. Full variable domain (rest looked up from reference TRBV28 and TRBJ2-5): DVKVTQSSRYLVKRTGEKVFLECVQDMDHENMFWYRQDPGLGLRLIYFSYDVKMKEKGDIPEGYSVSREKKERFSLILESASTNQTSMYLCASKPDRYQEAQYFGPGTRLLVL.